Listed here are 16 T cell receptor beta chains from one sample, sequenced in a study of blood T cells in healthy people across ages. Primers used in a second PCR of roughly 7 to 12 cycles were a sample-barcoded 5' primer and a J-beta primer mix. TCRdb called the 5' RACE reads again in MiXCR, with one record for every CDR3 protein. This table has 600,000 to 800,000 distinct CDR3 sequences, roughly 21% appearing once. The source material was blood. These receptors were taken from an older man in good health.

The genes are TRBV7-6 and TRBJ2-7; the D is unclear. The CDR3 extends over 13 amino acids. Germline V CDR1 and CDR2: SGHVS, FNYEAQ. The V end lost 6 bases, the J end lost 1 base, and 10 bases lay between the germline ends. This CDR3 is CASSYQESYEQYF. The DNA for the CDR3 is TGTGCCAGCAGTTACCAGGAGTCCTACGAGCAGTACTTC. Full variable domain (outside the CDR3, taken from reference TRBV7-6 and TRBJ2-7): GAGVSQSPRYKVTKRGQDVALRCDPISGHVSLYWYRQALGQGPEFLTYFNYEAQQDKSGLPNDRFSAERPEGSISTLTIQRTEQRDSAMYRCASSYQESYEQYFGPGTRLTVT.

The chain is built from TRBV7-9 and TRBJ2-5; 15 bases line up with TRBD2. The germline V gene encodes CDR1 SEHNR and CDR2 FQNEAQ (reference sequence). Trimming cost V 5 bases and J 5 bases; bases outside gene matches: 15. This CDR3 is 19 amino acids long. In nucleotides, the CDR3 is TGTGCCAGCAGCACGTCCGGGACTAGCGGGAGGTCGAGCGTTGAGACCCAGTACTTC. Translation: CASSTSGTSGRSSVETQYF.

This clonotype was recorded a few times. CDR3 sequence reads: CASSPAEGQNNYGYTF. The CDR3 nucleotides are TGCGCCAGCAGCCCGGCGGAGGGGCAAAATAACTATGGCTACACCTTC. The chain combines TRBV5-1 with TRBJ1-2; D is possibly TRBD1 (5 bases). The V end lost 4 bases, the J end lost 1 base, and 17 bases lay between the germline ends. This CDR3 contains 16 residues. Germline CDR1 SGHRS, CDR2 YFSETQ.

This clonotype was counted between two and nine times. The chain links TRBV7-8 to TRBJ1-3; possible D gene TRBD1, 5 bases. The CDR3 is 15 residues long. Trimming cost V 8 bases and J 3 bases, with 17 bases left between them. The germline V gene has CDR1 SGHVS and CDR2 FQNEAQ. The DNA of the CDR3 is TGTGCCAGCGGACTAGGACACCTCCTTGGAAACACCATATATTTT. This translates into CASGLGHLLGNTIYF.

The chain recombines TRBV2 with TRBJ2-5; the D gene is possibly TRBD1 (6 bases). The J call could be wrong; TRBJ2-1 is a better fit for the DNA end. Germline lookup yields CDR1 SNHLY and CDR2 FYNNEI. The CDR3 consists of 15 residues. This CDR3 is CASSENREESNEQFF. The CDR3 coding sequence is TGTGCCAGCAGTGAAAACAGGGAAGAATCTAATGAGCAGTTCTTC.

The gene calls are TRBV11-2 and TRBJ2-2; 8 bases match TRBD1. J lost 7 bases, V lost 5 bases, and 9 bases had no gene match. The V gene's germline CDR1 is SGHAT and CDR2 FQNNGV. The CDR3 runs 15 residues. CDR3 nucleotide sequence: TGTGCCAGCAGCATGGACAGGGCTCCGAGCGGGGAGCTGTTTTTT. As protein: CASSMDRAPSGELFF.

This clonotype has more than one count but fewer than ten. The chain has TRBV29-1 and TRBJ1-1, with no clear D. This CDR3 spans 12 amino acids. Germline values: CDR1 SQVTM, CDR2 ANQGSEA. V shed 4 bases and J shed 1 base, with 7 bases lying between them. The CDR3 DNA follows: TGCAGCGTTGTTCCTCCGAACACTGAAGCTTTCTTT. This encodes CSVVPPNTEAFF.

The CDR3 region is CASSMGIAGNQPQHF. The CDR3 DNA reads as TGTGCCAGTAGTATGGGGATCGCGGGCAATCAGCCCCAGCATTTT. This chain joins TRBV19 and TRBJ1-5; no definite D call. CDR3 length: 15 residues. Germline-derived CDR1 and CDR2 are LNHDA and SQIVND (reference sequence). V dropped 3 bases and J dropped 2 bases, with 11 bases sitting between them. The full variable domain, in which reference TRBV19 and TRBJ1-5 provide the parts outside the CDR3, is DGGITQSPKYLFRKEGQNVTLSCEQNLNHDAMYWYRQDPGQGLRLIYYSQIVNDFQKGDIAEGYSVSREKKESFPLTVTSAQKNPTAFYLCASSMGIAGNQPQHFGDGTRLSIL.

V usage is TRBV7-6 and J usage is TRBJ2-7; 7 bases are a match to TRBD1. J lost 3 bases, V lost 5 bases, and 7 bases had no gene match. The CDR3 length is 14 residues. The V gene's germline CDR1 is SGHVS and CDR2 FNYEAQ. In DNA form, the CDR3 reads TGTGCCAGCAGCCGGGACAGTGGCCTCTACGAGCAGTACTTC. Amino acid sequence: CASSRDSGLYEQYF.

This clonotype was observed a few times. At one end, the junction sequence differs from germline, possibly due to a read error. The CDR3 protein is CASSDRDVKDF. The CDR3 region has the DNA TGTGCCAGCAGTGACAGGGACGTGAAGGACTTC. The V call is TRBV6-1, the J call TRBJ2-4; D might be TRBD1 or TRBD2, each matching 5 bases. The germline V gene encodes CDR1 MNHNS and CDR2 SASEGT. This CDR3 comprises 11 residues.

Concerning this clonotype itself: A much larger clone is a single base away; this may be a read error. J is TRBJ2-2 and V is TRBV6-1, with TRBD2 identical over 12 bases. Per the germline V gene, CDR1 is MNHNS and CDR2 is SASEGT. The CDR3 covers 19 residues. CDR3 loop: CASSPTFTSGRTDTGDLFF. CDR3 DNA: TGTGCCAGCAGTCCAACTTTTACTAGCGGGAGGACAGACACCGGGGACCTGTTTTTT.

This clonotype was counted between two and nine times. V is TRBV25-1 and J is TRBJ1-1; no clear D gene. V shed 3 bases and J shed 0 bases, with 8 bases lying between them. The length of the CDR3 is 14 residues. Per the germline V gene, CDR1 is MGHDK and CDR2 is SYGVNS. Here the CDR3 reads CASSEASMNTEAFF. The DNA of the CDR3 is TGTGCCAGCAGTGAGGCATCCATGAACACTGAAGCTTTCTTT.

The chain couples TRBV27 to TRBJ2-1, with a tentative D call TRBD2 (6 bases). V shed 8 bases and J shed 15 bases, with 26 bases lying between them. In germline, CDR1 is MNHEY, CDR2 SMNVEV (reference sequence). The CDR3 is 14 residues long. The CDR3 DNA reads TGTGCCAGCGGAGGGGATTCAGCGGGCAATCTCCGGTTCTTC. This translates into CASGGDSAGNLRFF.

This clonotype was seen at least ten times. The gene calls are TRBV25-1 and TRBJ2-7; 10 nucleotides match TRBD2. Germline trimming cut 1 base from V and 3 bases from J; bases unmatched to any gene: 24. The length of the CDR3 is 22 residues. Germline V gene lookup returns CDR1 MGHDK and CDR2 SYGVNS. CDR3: CASSEFPILGTSGTNLNYEQYF. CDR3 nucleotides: TGTGCCAGCAGTGAATTTCCCATTTTAGGCACTAGCGGGACAAATCTTAACTACGAGCAGTACTTC.

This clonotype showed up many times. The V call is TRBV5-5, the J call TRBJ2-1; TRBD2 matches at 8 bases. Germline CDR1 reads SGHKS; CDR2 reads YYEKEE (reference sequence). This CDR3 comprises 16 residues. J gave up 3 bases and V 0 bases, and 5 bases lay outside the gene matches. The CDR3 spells CASSLAPAGDYNEQFF. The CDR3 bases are TGTGCCAGCAGCTTGGCCCCAGCGGGAGACTACAATGAGCAGTTCTTC.

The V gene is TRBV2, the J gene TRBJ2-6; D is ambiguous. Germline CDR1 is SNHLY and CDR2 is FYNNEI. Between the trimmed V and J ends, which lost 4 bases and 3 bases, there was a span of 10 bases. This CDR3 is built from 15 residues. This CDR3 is CASSGGGGGANVLTF. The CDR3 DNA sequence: TGTGCCAGCAGTGGTGGTGGCGGTGGGGCCAACGTCCTGACTTTC.